This T cell receptor (beta chain) was profiled in a study of blood T cells in healthy people across ages. Findings and caveats of the study: Estimated diversity across one million T cells was deemed an underestimate. The recorded TCR beta diversity per million T cells decreased in a roughly linear manner with age.

With respect to this clonotype: What it recognizes is unknown. This may stem from a read error, because a much larger clone lies one nucleotide away.

Deletions cut 6 bases from V and 7 bases from J, with 16 bases between. Germline CDR1 SQVTM, CDR2 ANQGSEA. The CDR3 is made up of 12 amino acids. For the second PCR, which ran for about 6 to 11 cycles, a sample-barcoded 5' primer and a J-beta primer mix were used. In TCRdb, the 5' RACE reads were re-called with MiXCR into one record per CDR3 protein. The sample contains about 1.5 million distinct CDR3 sequences, approximately 42% of which appear only once. The source material was blood. The receptor's source is a young woman in good health. The chain employs TRBV29-1 and TRBJ2-7, with D unclear. CDR3 in DNA: TGCAGCGTAGGTCTCCAGAGCAATGAGCAGTACTTC. This encodes CSVGLQSNEQYF.